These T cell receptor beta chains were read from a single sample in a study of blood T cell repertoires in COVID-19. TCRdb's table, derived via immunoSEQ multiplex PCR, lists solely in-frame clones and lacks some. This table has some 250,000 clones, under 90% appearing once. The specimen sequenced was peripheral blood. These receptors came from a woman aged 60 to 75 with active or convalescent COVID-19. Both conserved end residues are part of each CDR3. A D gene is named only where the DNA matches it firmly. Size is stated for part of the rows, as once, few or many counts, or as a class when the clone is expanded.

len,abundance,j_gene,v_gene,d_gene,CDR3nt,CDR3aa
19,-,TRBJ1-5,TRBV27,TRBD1,TGTGCCAGCAGTTTCTCAGGACAGGGGCCCGATGGGAGCAATCAGCCCCAGCATTTT,CASSFSGQGPDGSNQPQHF
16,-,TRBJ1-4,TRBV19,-,TGTGCCAGTAGTATTAGGGACACCTCAACTAATGAAAAACTGTTTTTT,CASSIRDTSTNEKLFF
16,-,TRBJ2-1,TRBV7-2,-,TGTGCCAGCAGCTTAGTCCAGGGGTTGTTCTACAATGAGCAGTTCTTC,CASSLVQGLFYNEQFF
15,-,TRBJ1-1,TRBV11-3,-,TGTGCCAGCAGCTTAGGTACAGGCCTCGGGAGCGAAGCTTTCTTT,CASSLGTGLGSEAFF
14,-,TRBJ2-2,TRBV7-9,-,TGTGCCAGCAGATTGAAAAGGGGTACCGGGGAGCTGTTTTTT,CASRLKRGTGELFF
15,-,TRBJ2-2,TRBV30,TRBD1,TGTGCCTGGACTAAGGGACAGATACTCACCGGGGAGCTGTTTTTT,CAWTKGQILTGELFF
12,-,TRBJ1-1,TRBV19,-,TGTGCCAGTAGTATCGGTCAGGTGGGAGCTTTCTTT,CASSIGQVGAFF
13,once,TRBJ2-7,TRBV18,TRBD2,TGTGCCAGCTCCCGGGACTATCTCTACGAGCAGTACTTC,CASSRDYLYEQYF
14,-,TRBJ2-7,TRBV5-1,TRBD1,TGCGCCAGCAGCTTGCGGCAGGGGGCCGGCGAGCAGTACTTC,CASSLRQGAGEQYF
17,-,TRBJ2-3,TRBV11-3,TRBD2,TGTGCCAGCAGCTTAGATCTCGGTAGCGGGGGCACAGATACGCAGTATTTT,CASSLDLGSGGTDTQYF
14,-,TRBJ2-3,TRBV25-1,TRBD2,TGTGCCAGCAGTGTGGGGGGGGGCACAGATACGCAGTATTTT,CASSVGGGTDTQYF
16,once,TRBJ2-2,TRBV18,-,TGTGCCAGCTCACCTCAGGCATTAGCGAACACCGGGGAGCTGTTTTTT,CASSPQALANTGELFF
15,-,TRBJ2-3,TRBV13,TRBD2,TGTGCCAGCAGCTCACTAGCGGGGGACACAGATACGCAGTATTTT,CASSSLAGDTDTQYF
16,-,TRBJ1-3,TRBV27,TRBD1,TGTGCCAGCAGTCACCGGACAGGGAAAACTGGAAACACCATATATTTT,CASSHRTGKTGNTIYF
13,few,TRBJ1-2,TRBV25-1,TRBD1,TGTGCCAGCAGCCCGACAGGGGACTATGGCTACACCTTC,CASSPTGDYGYTF
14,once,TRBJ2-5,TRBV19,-,TGTGCCAGTAGTGGCGGCTCGCGACAAGAGACCCAGTACTTC,CASSGGSRQETQYF
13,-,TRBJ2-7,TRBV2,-,TGTGCCAGCAGTGGTAGCCGGTCCTACGAGCAGTACTTC,CASSGSRSYEQYF
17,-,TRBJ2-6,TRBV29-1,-,TGCAGCGCAGACGACGGACAGCGAGGCTCTGGGGCCAACGTCCTGACTTTC,CSADDGQRGSGANVLTF
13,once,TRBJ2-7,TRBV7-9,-,TGTGCCAGCAGCTTAGGGACAGTCTACGAGCAGTACTTC,CASSLGTVYEQYF
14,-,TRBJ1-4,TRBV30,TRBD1,TGTGCCTGGAGTGTCACAGGGGGCTTAGAAAAACTGTTTTTT,CAWSVTGGLEKLFF
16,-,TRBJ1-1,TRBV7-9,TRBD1,TGTGCCAGCAGTTCCTCGAGGACAGGGGCTTCTACTGAAGCTTTCTTT,CASSSSRTGASTEAFF
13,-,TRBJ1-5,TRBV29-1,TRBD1,TGCAGCGTTGAAGGGGAAGACAGGGGAATTCAGCATTTT,CSVEGEDRGIQHF
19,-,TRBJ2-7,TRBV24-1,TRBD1,TGTGCCACCAGTGACCAACCCGGGACAGGGGACCTTGGTGGGTACGAGCAGTACTTC,CATSDQPGTGDLGGYEQYF
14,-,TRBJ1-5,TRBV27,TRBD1,TGTGCCAGCAGTTACAGGGGTACCAATCAGCCCCAGCATTTT,CASSYRGTNQPQHF
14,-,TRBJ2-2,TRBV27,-,TGTGCCGCTCGACAGGCCCTGAACACCGGGGAGCTGTTTTTT,CAARQALNTGELFF
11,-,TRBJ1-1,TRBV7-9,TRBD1,TGTGCCAGCAGCACCGACAGGGCGGCTTTCTTT,CASSTDRAAFF
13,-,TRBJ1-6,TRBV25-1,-,TGTGCCAGCCTGAGGGACTATAATTCACCCCTCCACTTT,CASLRDYNSPLHF
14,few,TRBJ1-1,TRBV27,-,TGTGCCAGCAGTTGGGAGATAGGAAACCCTGAAGCTTTCTTT,CASSWEIGNPEAFF
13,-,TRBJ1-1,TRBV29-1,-,TGCAGCGTTCAACAAGTCCTGAACACTGAAGCTTTCTTT,CSVQQVLNTEAFF